One sample yielded the 24 T cell receptor beta chains listed below, sequenced in a study of T-cell reconstitution after alpha-beta-depleted transplantation in children (dated by TCRdb to the mid-2010s). Libraries were built with PCR. TCRdb lists the instrument as Illumina HiSeq 2500. TCR libraries were prepared with molecular barcoding, using unique molecular identifiers to normalize TCRbeta repertoire quantification. TCRdb reprocessing: public reads trimmed at Q25 with fastp, clones called with MiXCR, in-frame beta chains kept. Each entry merges the rows of one CDR3 protein and shows their most common DNA and genes. This sample has just over 950,000 distinct CDR3 sequences in its table, and around 30% of those were observed once. Of the sample, about 28% falls within the top ten clones. Interpreted using the paper, the treatment or condition label stands for: allogeneic hematopoietic cell transplantation with graft depleted of TCRalphabeta T cells and CD19 B cells.

The specimen comprised PBMCs, mostly from graft donor cells, sampled 360 days after TCRalphabeta/CD19-depleted stem cell transplant. The receptors were gathered from a boy in the first two years of life who had a stem cell transplant for SCID, so the T cells may come from the graft donor.

The chain recombines TRBV5-5 with TRBJ1-1, with unresolved D. Germline-derived CDR1 and CDR2 are SGHKS and YYEKEE (reference sequence). Trimming took 5 bases from V and 1 from J, leaving 18 bases between them. The CDR3 contains 16 residues. The chain's CDR3 is CASSPGPPWGNTEAFF. The DNA of the CDR3 is TGTGCCAGCAGTCCGGGCCCACCGTGGGGGAACACTGAAGCTTTCTTT.

This clonotype appeared once. At one boundary the junction diverges from the germline segment, which might be a read error. The chain uses TRBV9 and TRBJ2-7; perhaps TRBD1 as D (5 bases). CDR3 length: 16 amino acids. The V gene's germline CDR1 is SGDLS and CDR2 YYNGEE. As DNA, the CDR3 is TGTGCCAGCAGCGCTAGTGGGGCAGCAGCTGCCTACGATCAGTACTTC. Amino acids: CASSASGAAAAYDQYF.

J is TRBJ1-5 and V is TRBV12-3 or TRBV12-4; tentative D call: TRBD1 (5 bases). The CDR3 is made up of 16 amino acids. The ends were cut back, 5 bases at V and 3 bases at J, with 17 bases in the middle. The CDR3 region has the DNA TGTGCCAGCAGTCCCAAATCCGGGACCCCCAATCAGCCCCAGCATTTT. Protein sequence: CASSPKSGTPNQPQHF.

This clonotype showed up just a few times. The CDR3 loop reads CASSVSGRPGPDTQYF. In nucleotides, the CDR3 is TGTGCCAGCAGCGTGTCCGGGCGGCCCGGTCCAGATACGCAGTATTTT. The genes are TRBV9 and TRBJ2-3; no clear D. This CDR3 region has 16 residues. Per the germline V gene, CDR1 is SGDLS and CDR2 is YYNGEE. V lost 2 bases and J 4 bases, leaving 17 bases between the germline ends.

The chain has TRBV4-2 and TRBJ1-1; no definite D call. The V end was cut by 3 bases, the J end by 7 bases, with 15 bases between. CDR3 length: 14 amino acids. CDR1 is LGHNA, CDR2 YNFKEQ, per germline. CDR3 bases: TGTGCCAGCAGCCACCGTAGTGAGGTGTTTGAAGCTTTCTTT. Protein sequence: CASSHRSEVFEAFF.

The rearrangement uses TRBV12-3 or TRBV12-4 and TRBJ2-3; D call uncertain. The CDR3 is made up of 13 amino acids. Trimming removed 7 bases at V and 5 bases at J, with 13 bases between. The CDR3 DNA sequence: TGTGCCAGCACCGACCGTCTACTAGATACGCAGTATTTT. Protein product: CASTDRLLDTQYF.

This clonotype was seen more than once but under ten times. The V gene is TRBV20-1, the J gene TRBJ2-3, with TRBD2 identical over 8 bases. This CDR3 region has 13 residues. CDR1 is DFQATT and CDR2 is SNEGSKA in the germline V gene (reference sequence). With 5 bases clipped from V and 14 bases from J, the junction kept 15 bases outside the gene matches. The CDR3 coding sequence is TGCAGTGCTCACCCCTTAGCGGGACCTACACCGTATTTT. This sequence encodes CSAHPLAGPTPYF.

This rearrangement joins TRBV10-3 to TRBJ1-2; D possibly corresponds to TRBD1 (6 bases). The CDR3 runs 17 residues. Per germline, CDR1 ENHRY and CDR2 SYGVKD. V was trimmed by 3 bases and J by 0 bases, leaving 17 bases between them. The CDR3 loop is CAISELGTRTSNYGYTF. The CDR3 bases are TGTGCCATCAGTGAATTGGGGACAAGAACTTCTAACTATGGCTACACCTTC.

The chain uses TRBV12-3 or TRBV12-4 and TRBJ1-3; D not certain. V lost 7 bases, J lost 3 bases, and 19 bases lay in between. This CDR3 is 16 amino acids long. The CDR3 region is CASTLLGVGIGNTIYF. In DNA form, the CDR3 reads TGTGCCAGCACCCTTCTTGGTGTCGGAATTGGAAACACCATATATTTT.

V gene TRBV4-1 combines with J gene TRBJ2-7; D not resolved. V was clipped by 0 bases and J by 8 bases, with 17 bases between them. The germline gives CDR1 MGHRA, CDR2 YSYEKL. The CDR3 extends over 15 amino acids. Written as DNA, the CDR3 is TGCGCCAGCAGCCAAGAGAGGAGAGTCGAGTTACAGCAGTACTTC. It codes for CASSQERRVELQQYF.

A few counts support this clonotype. V usage is TRBV10-3 and J usage is TRBJ2-7, with 8 bases matching TRBD1. The trim removed 3 bases at V and 0 bases at J, leaving 7 bases unmatched. The CDR3 extends over 16 amino acids. Per the germline V gene, CDR1 is ENHRY and CDR2 is SYGVKD. The CDR3 loop reads CAISDSGTGRSYEQYF. The CDR3 DNA reads as TGTGCCATCAGTGACTCGGGGACAGGCCGCTCCTACGAGCAGTACTTC.

This chain uses TRBV10-2 with TRBJ2-7; tentatively, D is TRBD2 (7 bases). V was cut by 4 bases and J by 3 bases, with 19 bases left in between. The CDR3 extends over 16 amino acids. From germline, CDR1 is WSHSY and CDR2 SAAADI. CDR3 in amino acids: CASSAAGAAFIYEQYF. CDR3 DNA: TGCGCCAGCAGTGCCGCGGGGGCAGCATTTATCTACGAGCAGTACTTC.

The J gene is TRBJ1-1, the V gene TRBV19; D not certain. V gave up 9 bases and J gave up 0 bases, with 17 bases separating them. This CDR3 is 15 amino acids long. In germline, CDR1 is LNHDA, CDR2 SQIVND (reference sequence). This CDR3 is CASRPSSGLNTEAFF. The CDR3 DNA reads TGTGCCAGCCGCCCGTCCTCAGGTTTGAACACTGAAGCTTTCTTT.

In regard to this clonotype: A much more abundant neighbour one base away suggests this may be a read error. The chain is built from TRBV7-6 and TRBJ2-2; D not certain. The CDR3 consists of 14 residues. The germline gives CDR1 SGHVS, CDR2 FNYEAQ. Trimming took 5 bases from V and 4 from J, leaving 11 bases between them. In nucleotides, the CDR3 is TGTGCCAGCAGCGACACACCAGGCACCGGGGAGCTGTTTTTT. This encodes CASSDTPGTGELFF.

A few counts support this clonotype. The rearrangement uses TRBV12-3 or TRBV12-4 and TRBJ2-3; D gene unclear. The CDR3 sequence is 13 residues long. V gave up 4 bases and J gave up 5 bases, with 10 bases separating them. The CDR3 here is CASSWSNKDTQYF. The CDR3 DNA reads TGTGCCAGCAGTTGGAGTAATAAAGATACGCAGTATTTT.

The rearrangement uses TRBV7-9 and TRBJ2-7, with TRBD1 matching over 11 bases. Trimming at V came to 1 base and at J to 3 bases, leaving 5 bases not matched to a gene. Germline V gene data show CDR1 as SEHNR and CDR2 as FQNEAQ (reference sequence). The CDR3 consists of 16 residues. The CDR3 sequence is CASSLGGGTGGYEQYF. DNA for the CDR3: TGTGCCAGCAGCTTAGGAGGCGGGACAGGGGGCTACGAGCAGTACTTC.

This chain links TRBV12-3 or TRBV12-4 with TRBJ2-2; D ambiguous. This CDR3 comprises 14 residues. The ends were cut back, 7 bases at V and 0 bases at J, with 9 bases in the middle. The CDR3 loop reads CASTLTTNTGELFF. CDR3 sequence (DNA): TGTGCCAGCACCCTAACAACGAACACCGGGGAGCTGTTTTTT.

The rearrangement joins TRBV5-1 to TRBJ2-7; the match to TRBD2 covers 11 bases. The CDR3 is 15 residues long. Losses at the gene ends were 4 bases for V and 10 bases for J; bases not matched to a gene: 13. Germline lookup yields CDR1 SGHRS and CDR2 YFSETQ. This CDR3 is CASSPGLAGPQSQYF. CDR3 in DNA: TGCGCCAGCAGCCCCGGACTAGCGGGCCCACAAAGTCAGTACTTC.

In its sample, this clonotype was seen a few times. The chain couples TRBV5-6 to TRBJ2-3, with TRBD2 matching over 10 bases. Germline CDR1 and CDR2: SGHDT and YYEEEE. The CDR3 is made up of 16 amino acids. The J segment lost 4 bases and the V segment lost 4 bases, leaving 9 bases of the junction unmatched. The CDR3 region has the DNA TGTGCCAGCAGCATGGGAGCGGGGGGGCCCCCAGATACGCAGTATTTT. Amino acid sequence: CASSMGAGGPPDTQYF.

This clonotype was seen at least ten times. This chain uses TRBV20-1 with TRBJ2-4; the D call may be TRBD1 or TRBD2 (6 bases each). The germline V and J ends were trimmed by 4 bases and 2 bases, with 15 bases remaining between them. The CDR3 runs 15 residues. The germline V gene encodes CDR1 DFQATT and CDR2 SNEGSKA (reference sequence). The CDR3 reads CSAIVGGTTKNIQYF. The DNA of the CDR3 is TGCAGTGCTATCGTCGGGGGCACAACCAAAAACATTCAGTACTTC.

V gene TRBV11-3 combines with J gene TRBJ2-1, with D unresolved. The CDR3 covers 12 residues. Germline V gene lookup returns CDR1 SGHNT and CDR2 YENEEA. Trimming took 4 bases from V and 9 from J, leaving 10 bases between them. DNA for the CDR3: TGTGCCAGCAGCTATCCGACTGGTGAGCAGTTCTTC. As protein: CASSYPTGEQFF.

The chain is built from TRBV29-1 and TRBJ2-7; D is possibly TRBD1 or TRBD2 (6 bases each). From germline, CDR1 is SQVTM and CDR2 ANQGSEA. The CDR3 length is 14 residues. With 4 bases removed from V and 4 bases from J, the gap between germline ends came to 17 bases. Here the CDR3 reads CSVVLGGLGYEQYF. The CDR3 bases are TGCAGCGTTGTTTTGGGGGGCCTTGGGTACGAGCAGTACTTC.

This clonotype was counted only a few times. The chain joins TRBV6-1 to TRBJ1-1; the match to TRBD1 covers 9 bases. V dropped 6 bases and J dropped 2; count of bases not matched to a gene: 7. This CDR3 contains 15 residues. Looked up from germline, CDR1 is MNHNS and CDR2 is SASEGT. CDR3 residues: CASSLRQGVNTEAFF. The CDR3 coding sequence is TGTGCCAGCAGCCTTCGACAGGGGGTAAACACTGAAGCTTTCTTT.

This clonotype was observed a handful of times. The chain joins TRBV29-1 to TRBJ2-7; no clear D gene. The CDR3 sequence is 11 residues long. Trimming stripped 6 bases from V and 2 bases from J, with 8 bases between. Germline CDR1 is SQVTM and CDR2 is ANQGSEA. This chain's CDR3 is CSVDTTYEQYF. As DNA, the CDR3 is TGCAGCGTCGACACCACCTACGAGCAGTACTTC.